This is a list of T cell receptor beta chains from one sample in a study of blood T cells in healthy people across ages. MiXCR was run by TCRdb on the 5' RACE reads, yielding one entry per CDR3 protein. The table lists about 1.7 million distinct CDR3 sequences, 28% of them singletons. Sequenced: blood. These TCRs come from a woman in her twenties or thirties in good health. CDR3s include the opening cysteine and the closing phenylalanine or tryptophan. A D gene is named only where the DNA matches it firmly. A clone size is listed for some rows: how often the clone was seen (once, few, many), or a class if it is expanded.

D: TRBD1; J: TRBJ2-5; size: -; V: TRBV18; DNA: TGTGCCAGCTTCACCAGGGACAGGAGCCAAGAGACCCAGTACTTC; CDR3: CASFTRDRSQETQYF
D: -; J: TRBJ2-5; size: -; V: TRBV5-6; DNA: TGTGCCAGCAGCGGCCACTACAGATTCCAAGAGACCCAGTACTTC; CDR3: CASSGHYRFQETQYF
D: -; J: TRBJ1-2; size: few; V: TRBV13; DNA: TGTGCCAGCAGCGTAGCAGGGGATCGGGCAGGAGGTAACTATGGCTACACCTTC; CDR3: CASSVAGDRAGGNYGYTF
D: -; J: TRBJ2-5; size: few; V: TRBV20-1; DNA: TGCAGTGCCACGGCGGCGGCTAGGGAGCAGTACTTC; CDR3: CSATAAAREQYF
D: -; J: TRBJ2-2; size: -; V: TRBV5-1; DNA: TGCGCCAGCAGCTTGGGGGCCGGGGCCGGGGAGCTGTTTTTT; CDR3: CASSLGAGAGELFF
D: -; J: TRBJ2-5; size: few; V: TRBV4-1; DNA: TGCGCCAGCAGCCAAGAAGCCAGGGAGACCCAGTACTTC; CDR3: CASSQEARETQYF
D: -; J: TRBJ2-7; size: -; V: TRBV9; DNA: TGTGCCAGCAGCGTAAATCCGAGCTTCTACGAGCAGTACTTC; CDR3: CASSVNPSFYEQYF
D: -; J: TRBJ2-7; size: -; V: TRBV3-1; DNA: TGTGCCAGCAGCCAAAAGACTAGTGGATTATTAGAGCAGTACTTC; CDR3: CASSQKTSGLLEQYF
D: TRBD2; J: TRBJ2-1; size: -; V: TRBV11-2; DNA: TGTGCCAGCAGCTTAGACCTAGCGGGAGGCTCGGGCTACAATGAGCAGTTCTTC; CDR3: CASSLDLAGGSGYNEQFF
D: -; J: TRBJ1-1; size: -; V: TRBV3-1; DNA: TGTGCCAGCAGCCAAGCTCTGGTGAACACTGAAGCTTTCTTT; CDR3: CASSQALVNTEAFF
D: -; J: TRBJ1-5; size: -; V: TRBV6-1; DNA: TGTGCCAGCAGTGATCAAGACAGAGATAATCAGCCCCAGCATTTT; CDR3: CASSDQDRDNQPQHF
D: TRBD1; J: TRBJ2-5; size: many; V: TRBV7-3; DNA: TGTGCCAGCAGCGTCTCGACAGGGGAAGAGACCCAGTACTTC; CDR3: CASSVSTGEETQYF
D: TRBD2; J: TRBJ2-1; size: -; V: TRBV7-6; DNA: TGTGCCAGCAAACAGAGCGGGACGGGGAATGAGCAGTTCTTC; CDR3: CASKQSGTGNEQFF
D: -; J: TRBJ2-1; size: -; V: TRBV24-1; DNA: TGTGCCGCCAGTGATCGACTGGTATACAATGAGCAGTTCTTC; CDR3: CAASDRLVYNEQFF
D: TRBD2; J: TRBJ2-1; size: -; V: TRBV19; DNA: TGTGCCAGTAGTATAGCCAATAGCGGGGGGGCCTATGAGCAGTTCTTC; CDR3: CASSIANSGGAYEQFF
D: -; J: TRBJ1-5; size: many; V: TRBV7-9; DNA: TGTGCCAGCACCGAGGCCAATCAGCCCCAGCATTTT; CDR3: CASTEANQPQHF
D: -; J: TRBJ1-1; size: few; V: TRBV7-9; DNA: TGTGCCAGCAGCTTCGGACAGCTTGAAGCTTTCTTT; CDR3: CASSFGQLEAFF
D: -; J: TRBJ2-3; size: few; V: TRBV10-3; DNA: TGTGCCATCAGTGAGTCGGGGGCCACGAGGAATACGCAGTATTTT; CDR3: CAISESGATRNTQYF
D: TRBD1; J: TRBJ1-2; size: once; V: TRBV20-1; DNA: TGCAGTGCTAGACTACAGGGGACTAACTATGGCTACACCTTC; CDR3: CSARLQGTNYGYTF
D: -; J: TRBJ1-4; size: -; V: TRBV29-1; DNA: TGCAGCGTCTTGGGGTACGGAAAACTGTTTTTT; CDR3: CSVLGYGKLFF
D: -; J: TRBJ2-7; size: -; V: TRBV5-1; DNA: TGCGCCAGCAGCTTGAGTTTGTCGAGCCTACCCTACGAGCAGTACTTC; CDR3: CASSLSLSSLPYEQYF
D: -; J: TRBJ2-1; size: few; V: TRBV2; DNA: TGTGCCAGCAGTGATAGCGCCTCTTACAATGAGCAGTTCTTC; CDR3: CASSDSASYNEQFF
D: -; J: TRBJ2-5; size: -; V: TRBV28; DNA: TGTGCCAGCAGCTACGGAGGGTTGGTAGGTGAGCAGTACTTC; CDR3: CASSYGGLVGEQYF
D: TRBD1; J: TRBJ1-6; size: few; V: TRBV6-1; DNA: TGTGCCAGCAGTGAACGGACAGGGTTGGCCCTCCACTTT; CDR3: CASSERTGLALHF
D: TRBD2; J: TRBJ2-5; size: few; V: TRBV2; DNA: TGTGCCAGCAGTGGGGGGGGACGAAGCCAAGAGACCCAGTACTTC; CDR3: CASSGGGRSQETQYF
D: TRBD1; J: TRBJ2-7; size: few; V: TRBV5-5; DNA: TGTGCCAGCAGCCTTCTAGGGGGCCCCAAAAACTCCTACGAGCAGTACTTC; CDR3: CASSLLGGPKNSYEQYF
D: -; J: TRBJ1-2; size: many; V: TRBV4-3; DNA: TGCGCCAGCAGCCAAGCAGGGGAGTTGCGTGGCTACACCTTC; CDR3: CASSQAGELRGYTF
D: TRBD2; J: TRBJ2-3; size: once; V: TRBV7-2; DNA: TGTGCCAGCAGCTTGACTAGCGGGAGGGATTTACCGCAGTATTTT; CDR3: CASSLTSGRDLPQYF
D: -; J: TRBJ2-1; size: -; V: TRBV24-1; DNA: TGTGCCACCAGTGATTCCCTTGGAGGGGCGGATGAGCAGTTCTTC; CDR3: CATSDSLGGADEQFF
D: -; J: TRBJ2-3; size: once; V: TRBV6-4; DNA: TGTGCCAGCAGTGACGGACCCGGGACACCTAGCACAGATACGCAGTATTTT; CDR3: CASSDGPGTPSTDTQYF
D: -; J: TRBJ2-5; size: many; V: TRBV5-1; DNA: TGCGCCAGCAGCTTGGCCCCGTTGGGGTCCGGGGAGACCCAGTACTTC; CDR3: CASSLAPLGSGETQYF
D: -; J: TRBJ2-1; size: few; V: TRBV7-9; DNA: TGTGCCAGCAGCACGGACTCTGTCTCAGGCAATGAGCAGTTCTTC; CDR3: CASSTDSVSGNEQFF
D: TRBD1; J: TRBJ2-5; size: few; V: TRBV12-3/TRBV12-4; DNA: TGTGCCAGCAGTCCCCCGACTCCGGGACAGTGGGAGACCCAGTACTTC; CDR3: CASSPPTPGQWETQYF
D: -; J: TRBJ1-1; size: -; V: TRBV12-3/TRBV12-4; DNA: TGTGCCAGCAGCTTCCTCTTACGGGACACTGAAGCTTTCTTT; CDR3: CASSFLLRDTEAFF
D: TRBD2; J: TRBJ2-1; size: many; V: TRBV12-3/TRBV12-4; DNA: TGTGCCAGCAGTTACCTACCGGGACTAGCGGGGGGGTACAATGAGCAGTTCTTC; CDR3: CASSYLPGLAGGYNEQFF
D: -; J: TRBJ2-7; size: few; V: TRBV5-5; DNA: TGTGCCAGCAGCTTGGGCCTCGACACCTACGAGCAGTACTTC; CDR3: CASSLGLDTYEQYF
D: TRBD2; J: TRBJ2-5; size: -; V: TRBV7-9; DNA: TGTGCCAGCAGCACAACACCCCTAGCGGGAGAAATGGAGACCCAGTACTTC; CDR3: CASSTTPLAGEMETQYF
D: -; J: TRBJ2-7; size: many; V: TRBV5-6; DNA: TGTGCCAGCAGCTCTTTCAGGGGATACGAGCAGTACTTC; CDR3: CASSSFRGYEQYF
D: -; J: TRBJ2-5; size: many; V: TRBV18; DNA: TGTGCCAGCTCACCATTCGCTAGTAACAAAGAGACCCAGTACTTC; CDR3: CASSPFASNKETQYF
D: TRBD2; J: TRBJ2-2; size: -; V: TRBV20-1; DNA: TGCAGTGGGACTAGCGGGAGTGTTGGCACCGGGGAGCTGTTTTTT; CDR3: CSGTSGSVGTGELFF
D: TRBD1; J: TRBJ2-5; size: few; V: TRBV2; DNA: TGTGCCAGCAGTGCCGACAGGGGAAGCCAAGAGACCCAGTACTTC; CDR3: CASSADRGSQETQYF
D: -; J: TRBJ2-6; size: many; V: TRBV11-2; DNA: TGTGCCAGCCGGGGGACTGGGGCCAACGTCCTGACTTTC; CDR3: CASRGTGANVLTF
D: -; J: TRBJ2-7; size: many; V: TRBV7-6; DNA: TGTGCCAGCAGCTTAGAGGAGGTCTCCTACGAGCAGTACTTC; CDR3: CASSLEEVSYEQYF
D: TRBD1; J: TRBJ2-7; size: few; V: TRBV28; DNA: TGTGCCAGCAGTTCCCCCCCGGCACAGGGGTTCGAGCAGTACTTC; CDR3: CASSSPPAQGFEQYF
D: TRBD1; J: TRBJ1-2; size: -; V: TRBV29-1; DNA: TGCAGCGTTGAAGCTCGACAGGGTAATGGCTACACCTTC; CDR3: CSVEARQGNGYTF
D: -; J: TRBJ2-7; size: -; V: TRBV20-1; DNA: TGCAGTGCTAACGGGGATATATCCTACGAGCAGTACTTC; CDR3: CSANGDISYEQYF
D: TRBD1; J: TRBJ1-1; size: few; V: TRBV5-1; DNA: TGCGCCAGCAGCTTCGGGGACAGGGAGGGGACTGAAGCTTTCTTT; CDR3: CASSFGDREGTEAFF
D: -; J: TRBJ2-3; size: many; V: TRBV10-3; DNA: TGTGCCATCAGTGAGGAGAGCACAGATACGCAGTATTTT; CDR3: CAISEESTDTQYF
D: -; J: TRBJ2-7; size: many; V: TRBV29-1; DNA: TGCAGCGTTGTGCAGGATGGGGACGAGCAGTACTTC; CDR3: CSVVQDGDEQYF
D: -; J: TRBJ2-1; size: -; V: TRBV5-1; DNA: TGCGTCAGCAGCCCTGCGCAGGGAGATGGGAATGAGCAGTTCTTC; CDR3: CVSSPAQGDGNEQFF
D: -; J: TRBJ2-2; size: few; V: TRBV12-3/TRBV12-4; DNA: TGTGCCAGCAACACTATTAGTGGGGGACCGGGCACCGGGGAGCTGTTTTTT; CDR3: CASNTISGGPGTGELFF
D: TRBD1; J: TRBJ2-7; size: -; V: TRBV9; DNA: TGTGCCAGCAGCGTCCGGGATAGCACAGGGGAGTCGGGCTACGAGCAGTACTTC; CDR3: CASSVRDSTGESGYEQYF
D: -; J: TRBJ1-1; size: few; V: TRBV7-9; DNA: TGTGCCAGCAGCCCCACAGGGACGAACACTGAAGCTTTCTTT; CDR3: CASSPTGTNTEAFF
D: -; J: TRBJ2-1; size: few; V: TRBV3-1; DNA: TGTGCCAACAGGGACGGAAACAATGAGCAGTTCTTC; CDR3: CANRDGNNEQFF
D: -; J: TRBJ2-5; size: few; V: TRBV4-1; DNA: TGCGCCAGCAGCCAAGGACCCTATGAGACCCAGTACTTC; CDR3: CASSQGPYETQYF
D: TRBD1; J: TRBJ2-3; size: few; V: TRBV9; DNA: TGTGCCAGCAGCGCCGGGACAGGACAACTTAGAGGCACAGATACGCAGTATTTT; CDR3: CASSAGTGQLRGTDTQYF
D: -; J: TRBJ2-7; size: -; V: TRBV5-1; DNA: TGCGCCAGCAGCTTATTAACGGGGAAATACGAGCAGTACTTC; CDR3: CASSLLTGKYEQYF